This T cell receptor (beta chain) comes out of a study of blood T cells in healthy people across ages. Trimming stripped 2 bases from V and 5 bases from J, with 13 bases between. The CDR3 runs to 14 residues. Germline V lookup: CDR1 MNHNY, CDR2 SVGAGI (reference sequence). With a J-beta primer mix and a sample-barcoded 5' primer, a second PCR ran about 7 to 12 cycles. Each CDR3 protein gets one entry after TCRdb re-called the 5' RACE reads with MiXCR. The sample contains fewer than 900,000 distinct CDR3 sequences, 43% of which appear only once. This clonotype has just a few counts. J is TRBJ2-7 and V is TRBV6-6; perhaps TRBD1 as D (5 bases). This sequence originates from a woman aged 60 to 75 in good health. The specimen sequenced was blood. The CDR3 spells CASSYPKAGNEQYF. The CDR3 nucleotides read TGTGCCAGCAGTTACCCTAAAGCAGGGAACGAGCAGTACTTC.